Below are 10 T cell receptor beta chains sequenced from a single sample in a study of blood T cell repertoires in COVID-19. TCRdb's table, derived via immunoSEQ multiplex PCR, lists solely in-frame clones and lacks some. The sample includes about 230,000 clones, approximately 88% of them seen just once. Input material: PBMCs or T cells enriched from blood (not recorded which). These receptors were obtained from a woman aged 30 to 39 who had been exposed to COVID-19.

The chain combines TRBV5-1 with TRBJ1-3; TRBD1 matches at 8 bases. Germline CDR1 is SGHRS and CDR2 is YFSETQ. This CDR3 contains 15 residues. V shed 0 bases, J shed 5 bases, and the junction held 4 bases outside the gene matches. As DNA, the CDR3 is TGCGCCAGCAGCTTGGCCGGACAGGGTAGAAACACCATATATTTT. The encoded protein is CASSLAGQGRNTIYF.

The chain is built from TRBV29-1 and TRBJ1-1; D might be TRBD1 (6 bases). V shed 3 bases and J shed 3 bases, with 8 bases lying between them. The CDR3 has 12 amino acids. CDR1 SQVTM and CDR2 ANQGSEA come from the germline V gene. CDR3 loop: CSVEDSYTEAFF. CDR3 in DNA: TGCAGCGTTGAGGACAGCTACACTGAAGCTTTCTTT.

The chain links TRBV4-1 to TRBJ2-7; a weak D match, TRBD2 (5 bases). The germline V gene has CDR1 MGHRA and CDR2 YSYEKL. V shed 0 bases and J shed 2 bases, with 14 bases lying between them. This CDR3 region has 16 residues. The chain's CDR3 is CASSQEKAGSPYEQYF. In nucleotides, the CDR3 is TGCGCCAGCAGCCAAGAAAAGGCGGGTTCGCCCTACGAGCAGTACTTC.

This chain uses TRBV15 with TRBJ2-1, with 12 nucleotides matching TRBD1. Germline CDR1 and CDR2: LNHNV and YYDKDF (reference sequence). This CDR3 spans 14 amino acids. The trim removed 6 bases at V and 7 bases at J, leaving 4 bases unmatched. CDR3 protein: CATRGTGGLNEQFF. In nucleotides, the CDR3 is TGTGCCACCAGAGGGACAGGGGGCTTGAATGAGCAGTTCTTC.

The sample holds a few counts of this clone. The rearrangement joins TRBV7-9 to TRBJ1-2; TRBD1 is a possible D gene (6 bases). CDR1 SEHNR and CDR2 FQNEAQ come from the germline V gene (reference sequence). The CDR3 runs 16 residues. Trimming stripped 0 bases from V and 3 bases from J, with 14 bases between. The CDR3 protein is CASSLASTGQDYGYTF. CDR3 nucleotides: TGTGCCAGCAGCTTAGCCTCTACAGGGCAAGACTATGGCTACACCTTC.

The chain is built from TRBV6-1 and TRBJ2-1; D may be TRBD2 (5 bases). V shed 1 base and J shed 6 bases, with 13 bases lying between them. CDR1 is MNHNS and CDR2 is SASEGT in the germline V gene. The CDR3 is 15 residues long. CDR3 in amino acids: CASSEEGGKSNEQFF. As DNA, the CDR3 is TGTGCCAGCAGTGAAGAAGGAGGTAAGAGCAATGAGCAGTTCTTC.

This rearrangement joins TRBV19 to TRBJ2-2; 12 bases map to TRBD2. The CDR3 runs 18 residues. Germline CDR1 is LNHDA and CDR2 is SQIVND (reference sequence). The V segment lost 7 bases and the J segment 0 bases; nucleotides outside the gene matches: 9. The chain's CDR3 is CASTRGLAGPSNTGELFF. CDR3 in DNA: TGTGCCAGTACCAGGGGACTAGCGGGCCCCTCGAACACCGGGGAGCTGTTTTTT.

This clone occurred a few times. This chain uses TRBV5-1 with TRBJ1-1, with a tentative D call TRBD1 (5 bases). This CDR3 contains 14 residues. Trimming cost V 5 bases and J 4 bases, with 15 bases left between them. Germline values: CDR1 SGHRS, CDR2 YFSETQ. For the CDR3, the DNA is TGCGCCAGCAGGAAGGAGGGGCGGGCCACTGAAGCTTTCTTT. It specifies CASRKEGRATEAFF.

This chain uses TRBV29-1 with TRBJ2-1; 12 positions agree with TRBD2. Germline-derived CDR1 and CDR2 are SQVTM and ANQGSEA. The V and J ends lost 7 bases and 4 bases, in that order; junction bases with no gene match: 17. The CDR3 runs 18 residues. The CDR3 region has the DNA TGCAGCGGCCGGGCCCAGTGGCTAGCGGGAGGGCCTTACAATGAGCAGTTCTTC. It encodes CSGRAQWLAGGPYNEQFF.

V usage is TRBV3-1 (or the pseudogene TRBV3-2) and J usage is TRBJ2-3; TRBD2 aligns across 7 bases. The CDR3 length is 14 residues. Per germline, CDR1 LGHDT and CDR2 YNNKEL (reference sequence). V trimming: 4 bases; J trimming: 5 bases; junction bases outside the gene matches: 6. The DNA for the CDR3 is TGTGCCAGCAGCCCGTATTTAGCGGGAGATACGCAGTATTTT. Translating it yields CASSPYLAGDTQYF.